The 27 T cell receptor beta chains presented below share a single source sample, sequenced in a study of blood T cell repertoires in COVID-19. Using immunoSEQ multiplex PCR, the repertoire was profiled, and TCRdb retains in-frame clones only, with some absent. The profile shows 200,000 to 250,000 clones, roughly nine tenths of them singletons. The sample was PBMCs or T cells enriched from blood (not recorded which). The receptors were sampled from a young woman in a cohort exposed to, infected with or recovered from COVID-19 (not recorded which).

J is TRBJ2-2 and V is TRBV29-1, with 10 positions matching TRBD1. The V gene end was trimmed by 3 bases and the J gene end by 6 bases; junction bases not matched to a gene: 10. The CDR3 is 16 residues long. CDR1 and CDR2 (germline): SQVTM, ANQGSEA. The CDR3: CSVEEGTGAFSGELFF. CDR3 nucleotides: TGCAGCGTTGAGGAGGGGACAGGGGCGTTCTCCGGGGAGCTGTTTTTT.

This sequence joins TRBV19 and TRBJ2-7; a weak D match, TRBD1 (6 bases). V was clipped by 5 bases and J by 2 bases, with 10 bases between them. Looked up from germline, CDR1 is LNHDA and CDR2 is SQIVND (reference sequence). CDR3 length: 13 residues. The CDR3 coding sequence is TGTGCCAGTAGTGGCGGACAGACCTACGAGCAGTACTTC. Its protein product is CASSGGQTYEQYF.

The chain employs TRBV5-1 and TRBJ2-1, with 7 bases aligning to TRBD2. Trimming at V came to 4 bases and at J to 3 bases, leaving 10 bases not matched to a gene. Per the germline V gene, CDR1 is SGHRS and CDR2 is YFSETQ. The length of the CDR3 is 16 residues. In DNA, the CDR3 is TGCGCCAGCAGCCTCCCAGCGGGGCGGAGCTACAATGAGCAGTTCTTC. Its protein is CASSLPAGRSYNEQFF.

This clone was detected only a few times. The chain links TRBV6-4 to TRBJ1-2; 11 nucleotides agree with TRBD1. J gave up 7 bases and V 3 bases, and 13 bases lay outside the gene matches. Germline assignment: CDR1 MRHNA and CDR2 SNTAGT. CDR3 length: 17 amino acids. In DNA form, the CDR3 reads TGTGCCAGCAGTGATCACCCGGGGACAGGGGGAGTTGGTGGCTACACCTTC. It translates to CASSDHPGTGGVGGYTF.

This clone occurred once. This sequence joins TRBV11-3 and TRBJ2-7; TRBD1 aligns across 7 bases. The CDR3 totals 15 residues. V shed 5 bases, J shed 2 bases, and the junction held 9 bases outside the gene matches. Looked up from germline, CDR1 is SGHNT and CDR2 is YENEEA. In nucleotides, the CDR3 is TGTGCCAGCAGCCCTAGATCCGGGACAGCCTACGAGCAGTACTTC. It codes for CASSPRSGTAYEQYF.

The V and J genes are TRBV7-9 and TRBJ2-7; perhaps TRBD1 as D (6 bases). CDR3 length: 16 residues. The V gene lost 3 bases and the J gene lost 5 bases, with 20 bases spanning the gap. Germline values: CDR1 SEHNR, CDR2 FQNEAQ (reference sequence). The CDR3 sequence is CASSLWGRVMPDEQYF. CDR3 DNA: TGTGCCAGCAGCTTGTGGGGGCGGGTTATGCCTGACGAGCAGTACTTC.

The genes are TRBV3-1 (or the pseudogene TRBV3-2) and TRBJ1-1, with 8 positions matching TRBD1. J lost 11 bases, V lost 1 base, and 3 bases had no gene match. Germline V lookup: CDR1 LGHDT, CDR2 YNNKEL (reference sequence). There are 12 residues in the CDR3. The CDR3 DNA sequence: TGTGCCAGCAGCCAAGGCCGGACAGGGGCTTTCTTT. Amino acid sequence: CASSQGRTGAFF.

V usage is TRBV19 and J usage is TRBJ2-1; 8 bases agree with TRBD2. In germline, CDR1 is LNHDA, CDR2 SQIVND (reference sequence). The ends lost 6 bases at V and 4 bases at J; junction bases unmatched: 5. This CDR3 has 14 amino acids. The CDR3: CASSSSGSYNEQFF. The CDR3 bases are TGTGCCAGTAGCTCCAGCGGGAGTTACAATGAGCAGTTCTTC.

The chain combines TRBV6-4 with TRBJ1-1; the D gene is possibly TRBD1 (5 bases). This CDR3 contains 13 residues. Germline CDR1 MRHNA, CDR2 SNTAGT. The germline V and J ends were trimmed by 7 bases and 3 bases, with 12 bases remaining between them. As DNA, the CDR3 is TGTGCCAGCACACCACAGGCGGACACTGAAGCTTTCTTT. Translated: CASTPQADTEAFF.

V gene TRBV9 combines with J gene TRBJ1-6; D not resolved. Trimming cost V 4 bases and J 14 bases, with 19 bases left between them. The CDR3 is 14 residues long. Germline CDR1 is SGDLS and CDR2 is YYNGEE. CDR3 protein: CASSPTMGGAALHF. DNA for the CDR3: TGTGCCAGCAGCCCGACCATGGGAGGAGCGGCCCTCCACTTT.

This clone has only one observation. The chain combines TRBV18 with TRBJ2-1, with TRBD2 matching over 13 bases. The junction had 8 bases not matched to a gene; V was cut back by 2 bases and J by 7 bases. The CDR3 extends over 17 amino acids. The germline V gene encodes CDR1 KGHSH and CDR2 LQKENI. The CDR3, as DNA: TGTGCCAGCTCACCAGGACTAGCGGGGGTTCCCGGAAATGAGCAGTTCTTC. Protein sequence: CASSPGLAGVPGNEQFF. Based on the CDR3 plus reference TRBV18 and TRBJ2-1, the full variable domain is NAGVMQNPRHLVRRRGQEARLRCSPMKGHSHVYWYRQLPEEGLKFMVYLQKENIIDESGMPKERFSAEFPKEGPSILRIQQVVRGDSAAYFCASSPGLAGVPGNEQFFGPGTRLTVL.

The gene calls are TRBV2 and TRBJ1-3; weak D call: TRBD1 (5 bases). V lost 8 bases to trimming and J lost 3 bases, with 14 bases between them. Germline assignment: CDR1 SNHLY and CDR2 FYNNEI. The CDR3 is made up of 14 amino acids. CDR3 in amino acids: CASPGGGVGNTIYF. CDR3 in DNA: TGTGCCAGCCCTGGAGGAGGGGTTGGAAACACCATATATTTT.

The chain has TRBV5-6 and TRBJ1-1, with 7 nucleotides matching TRBD1. Germline loops: CDR1 SGHDT, CDR2 YYEEEE. Trimming took 4 bases from V and 0 from J; bases not matched to a gene: 9. The CDR3 sequence is 16 residues long. CDR3 protein: CASSPPGGLMNTEAFF. The CDR3 DNA reads as TGTGCCAGCAGCCCTCCAGGGGGACTTATGAACACTGAAGCTTTCTTT.

Only one count was recorded for this clone. The rearrangement links TRBV11-3 to TRBJ1-6, with TRBD1 identical over 7 bases. CDR1 and CDR2 (germline): SGHNT, YENEEA. This CDR3 region has 18 residues. V lost 5 bases, J lost 8 bases, and 18 bases stayed unmatched. The CDR3 region has the DNA TGTGCCAGCAGCGGTACCGGTATTACAGGGGCTCGGGATTCACCCCTCCACTTT. This translates into CASSGTGITGARDSPLHF.

The chain is built from TRBV5-1 and TRBJ2-7; TRBD2 might be the D (5 bases). Per germline, CDR1 SGHRS and CDR2 YFSETQ. Trimming removed 0 bases from V and 3 bases from J, with 10 bases in between. This CDR3 contains 14 residues. CDR3 residues: CASSLGGINYEQYF. For the CDR3, the DNA is TGCGCCAGCAGCTTGGGAGGGATAAACTACGAGCAGTACTTC.

The V call is TRBV7-2, the J call TRBJ1-5; no definite D call. From germline, CDR1 is SGHTA and CDR2 FQGNSA. V lost 0 bases to trimming and J lost 3 bases, with 12 bases between them. The CDR3 is 16 amino acids. CDR3 bases: TGTGCCAGCAGCTTAGCGAACTGGGCTCTCAATCAGCCCCAGCATTTT. It specifies CASSLANWALNQPQHF.

The chain joins TRBV19 to TRBJ1-2; 8 bases map to TRBD1. V was clipped by 7 bases and J by 6 bases; unmatched bases: 4. Germline V CDR1 and CDR2: LNHDA, SQIVND (reference sequence). The length of the CDR3 is 12 residues. In nucleotides, the CDR3 is TGTGCCAGTAAAACAGGGGGTCATGGCTACACCTTC. This sequence encodes CASKTGGHGYTF.

The chain links TRBV5-4 to TRBJ1-1; D unclear. Looked up from germline, CDR1 is SGHNT and CDR2 is YYREEE (reference sequence). The CDR3 extends over 13 amino acids. V shed 0 bases and J shed 10 bases, with 13 bases lying between them. CDR3 in amino acids: CASSLVEDHRAFF. Written as DNA, the CDR3 is TGTGCCAGCAGCTTGGTGGAGGATCATAGAGCTTTCTTT.

The J gene is TRBJ2-3, the V gene TRBV9; 10 bases line up with TRBD2. CDR3 size: 17 residues. Trimming cost V 4 bases and J 2 bases; bases outside gene matches: 10. Germline CDR1 SGDLS, CDR2 YYNGEE. CDR3 bases: TGTGCCAGCAGCCCGTGGGGTAGCGGGGGGTCCACAGATACGCAGTATTTT. This translates into CASSPWGSGGSTDTQYF.

Here the CDR3 DNA reads TGTGCCAGCAGCCCCCCACAGGGTGGCTATGGCTACACCTTC. Translation gives CASSPPQGGYGYTF. The chain links TRBV5-4 to TRBJ1-2; possible D gene TRBD1, 6 bases. The CDR3 has 14 residues. CDR1 is SGHNT, CDR2 YYREEE, per germline (reference sequence). Deletions cut 4 bases from V and 4 bases from J, with 14 bases between.

This chain uses TRBV4-2 with TRBJ2-3, with 8 positions matching TRBD2. The ends lost 1 base at V and 6 bases at J; junction bases unmatched: 15. Per the germline V gene, CDR1 is LGHNA and CDR2 is YNFKEQ. The CDR3 runs to 18 residues. In DNA form, the CDR3 reads TGTGCCAGCAGCCAAGCTGGAGCGAGTAGCGGGGTTGGGGATACGCAGTATTTT. Translation: CASSQAGASSGVGDTQYF.

V gene TRBV2 combines with J gene TRBJ1-2, with D possibly TRBD1 on 5 matching bases. Germline V gene lookup returns CDR1 SNHLY and CDR2 FYNNEI. The V gene lost 8 bases and the J gene lost 5 bases, with 9 bases spanning the gap. The length of the CDR3 is 11 residues. This CDR3 is CASLQAYGYTF. Written as DNA, the CDR3 is TGTGCCAGCCTACAGGCATATGGCTACACCTTC.

This chain joins TRBV28 and TRBJ1-3; TRBD1 agrees at 7 bases. The V and J ends lost 8 bases and 7 bases, in that order; junction bases with no gene match: 17. Germline V gene lookup returns CDR1 MDHEN and CDR2 SYDVKM. The CDR3 covers 16 residues. The CDR3 spells CASVGREQGKTNTIYF. The CDR3 DNA reads as TGTGCCAGCGTGGGTCGGGAACAGGGGAAAACTAACACCATATATTTT.

V usage is TRBV3-1 (or the pseudogene TRBV3-2) and J usage is TRBJ2-7, with D maybe TRBD1 (6 bases). CDR1 and CDR2 (germline): LGHDT, YNNKEL (reference sequence). The germline V and J ends were trimmed by 4 bases and 5 bases, with 12 bases remaining between them. CDR3 length: 13 amino acids. CDR3 protein: CASSLRGKDEQYF. The CDR3 DNA follows: TGTGCCAGCAGCCTTAGGGGGAAGGACGAGCAGTACTTC.

The chain uses TRBV6-5 and TRBJ1-1; perhaps TRBD1 as D (6 bases). CDR1 and CDR2 from the germline V gene are MNHEY and SVGAGI. CDR3 length equals 15 residues. V dropped 10 bases and J dropped 1 base, with 19 bases sitting between them. The CDR3 sequence: CATSPTTGPNTEAFF. CDR3 sequence (DNA): TGTGCCACCTCCCCGACCACAGGGCCGAACACTGAAGCTTTCTTT.

CDR3 DNA sequence: TGTGCCAGCTCATCAGATCCGGGTCGAACTGAAGCTTTCTTT. Translating it yields CASSSDPGRTEAFF. V and J are TRBV18 and TRBJ1-1; D not certain. The germline gives CDR1 KGHSH, CDR2 LQKENI. CDR3 length: 14 amino acids. V lost 5 bases and J 5 bases, leaving 15 bases between the germline ends.

The V call is TRBV2, the J call TRBJ1-2, with 8 bases matching TRBD1. The CDR3 runs 13 residues. V shed 6 bases, J shed 4 bases, and the junction held 4 bases outside the gene matches. Per germline, CDR1 SNHLY and CDR2 FYNNEI. CDR3 in amino acids: CASSTGGSYGYTF. The DNA of the CDR3 is TGTGCCAGCAGCACAGGGGGAAGCTATGGCTACACCTTC.